A selection of T cell receptor beta chains follows, all from one sample in a study of identical twins. TCRdb recomputed calls from the 5' RACE reads with MiXCR, one row per CDR3 protein. The repertoire consists of nearly 900,000 distinct CDR3 sequences, with roughly 12% occurring once and the leading ten covering 1.5% to 2%. The data were also submitted as part of a second study, on yellow fever vaccine responses in identical twins.

The sample was PBMCs. Receptor source: a young woman in good health. CDR3s include the opening cysteine and the closing phenylalanine or tryptophan. The D gene is left open where the match is weak. Rows may omit the clone size; those that give it use once, few, many or a size class.

>few|TRBV20-1|TRBJ1-2|.|12
CSASLGVGGYTF
TGCAGTGCTAGTTTGGGAGTCGGTGGCTACACCTTC
>many|TRBV2|TRBJ2-1|TRBD1|12
CASDRDYNEQFF
TGTGCCAGCGACAGGGACTACAATGAGCAGTTCTTC
>few|TRBV11-2|TRBJ2-7|TRBD2|18
CASSLGHRTSVNSYEQYF
TGTGCCAGCAGCTTGGGTCACCGGACTAGCGTAAACTCCTACGAGCAGTACTTC
>.|TRBV12-3/TRBV12-4|TRBJ1-5|.|15
CASSFSRESNQPQHF
TGTGCCAGCAGTTTCAGCAGGGAAAGCAATCAGCCCCAGCATTTT
>few|TRBV7-8|TRBJ2-7|TRBD2|15
CASSLLGGGRNEQYF
TGTGCCAGCAGCCTCCTCGGGGGGGGCCGGAACGAGCAGTACTTC
>few|TRBV27|TRBJ2-3|.|13
CASSRAPTDTQYF
TGTGCCAGCAGTAGGGCCCCCACAGATACGCAGTATTTT
>.|TRBV11-1|TRBJ2-3|TRBD2|18
CASSLVPRLAGGTDTQYF
TGTGCCAGCAGCTTAGTGCCCAGACTAGCGGGGGGCACAGATACGCAGTATTTT
>.|TRBV4-1|TRBJ2-2|.|18
CASSQDPPRARSGGELFF
TGCGCCAGCAGCCAAGATCCCCCTCGGGCCCGTTCGGGCGGGGAGCTGTTTTTT
>.|TRBV7-8|TRBJ2-3|.|18
CASSSYPLAGERTDTQYF
TGTGCCAGCAGCTCTTACCCCTTGGCAGGGGAAAGGACAGATACGCAGTATTTT
>.|TRBV4-1|TRBJ1-5|TRBD1|14
CASSRPGQAYPQHF
TGCGCCAGCAGCCGACCGGGACAGGCTTATCCCCAGCATTTT
>few|TRBV2|TRBJ2-3|TRBD2|16
CASIRTSGSSADTQYF
TGTGCCAGTATCAGGACTAGCGGGAGCAGTGCAGATACGCAGTATTTT
>.|TRBV20-1|TRBJ2-1|TRBD2|16
CSAFSWAGGSYNEQFF
TGCAGTGCTTTCTCATGGGCGGGGGGGTCCTACAATGAGCAGTTCTTC
>many|TRBV21-1|TRBJ2-3|.|15
CASFSTGGKADTQYF
TGTGCCAGCTTTTCTACAGGGGGCAAGGCAGATACGCAGTATTTT
>.|TRBV25-1|TRBJ1-2|.|12
CASNTGAYGYTF
TGTGCCAGCAACACAGGTGCCTATGGCTACACCTTC
>few|TRBV6-2/TRBV6-3|TRBJ2-1|.|13
CASSLQPKDEQFF
TGTGCCAGCAGCCTCCAGCCTAAAGATGAGCAGTTCTTC
>.|TRBV7-3|TRBJ2-1|TRBD2|15
CASSRGLAGRNEQFF
TGTGCCAGCAGCCGCGGACTAGCGGGGAGAAATGAGCAGTTCTTC
>few|TRBV12-3/TRBV12-4|TRBJ2-7|.|12
CASSRVIGEQYF
TGTGCCAGCAGCCGGGTCATTGGGGAGCAGTACTTC
>.|TRBV12-3/TRBV12-4|TRBJ2-1|.|12
CASSWAGGEQFF
TGTGCCAGCAGTTGGGCCGGGGGAGAGCAGTTCTTC
>many|TRBV3-1|TRBJ2-5|.|15
CASSQDGRRRETQYF
TGTGCCAGCAGCCAAGATGGTAGGCGTAGGGAGACCCAGTACTTC
>few|TRBV20-1|TRBJ1-6|.|11
CSASAESPLHF
TGCAGTGCTAGCGCGGAATCACCCCTCCACTTT
>many|TRBV4-1|TRBJ2-3|TRBD2|19
CASSQGYKGIAGGADTQYF
TGCGCCAGCAGCCAAGGATATAAGGGGATAGCGGGAGGAGCAGATACGCAGTATTTT
>.|TRBV2|TRBJ2-3|.|15
CASSARGRDTDTQYF
TGTGCCAGCAGTGCGCGGGGAAGGGACACAGATACGCAGTATTTT
>.|TRBV14|TRBJ2-5|.|14
CASSQDRNMKTQYF
TGTGCCAGCAGCCAAGATCGTAATATGAAGACCCAGTACTTC
>many|TRBV5-1|TRBJ1-1|TRBD1|14
CASSFQGADTEAFF
TGCGCCAGCAGCTTCCAGGGGGCGGACACTGAAGCTTTCTTT
>few|TRBV6-5|TRBJ1-1|TRBD1|14
CASSSTGTDLEAFF
TGTGCCAGCAGTTCCACCGGGACAGACCTCGAAGCTTTCTTT
>few|TRBV15|TRBJ2-2|.|17
CATSRDLEGANTGELFF
TGTGCCACCAGCAGAGATCTGGAGGGGGCGAACACCGGGGAGCTGTTTTTT
>many|TRBV28|TRBJ2-2|.|14
CASRWGPRTGELFF
TGTGCCAGCCGATGGGGACCGAGGACCGGGGAGCTGTTTTTT
>few|TRBV7-9|TRBJ2-7|TRBD2|14
CASTQTSGRFEQYF
TGTGCCAGCACCCAAACTAGCGGGAGATTCGAGCAGTACTTC
>many|TRBV12-3/TRBV12-4|TRBJ2-1|.|14
CASSFGSTYNEQFF
TGTGCCAGCAGTTTTGGGAGTACCTACAATGAGCAGTTCTTC
>.|TRBV10-2|TRBJ2-5|.|13
CASSNQGQETQYF
TGCGCCAGCAGTAACCAGGGGCAAGAGACCCAGTACTTC
>many|TRBV7-2|TRBJ2-1|TRBD2|15
CASTGAGAPYNEQFF
TGTGCCAGCACCGGAGCGGGAGCTCCCTACAATGAGCAGTTCTTC
>.|TRBV6-1|TRBJ2-7|.|12
CASKDIFYEQYF
TGTGCCAGCAAGGACATTTTCTACGAGCAGTACTTC
>many|TRBV20-1|TRBJ2-5|.|13
CSASGRGQETQYF
TGCAGTGCTAGCGGGAGAGGACAAGAGACCCAGTACTTC
>few|TRBV7-8|TRBJ2-2|.|14
CASSFTGETGELFF
TGTGCCAGCAGCTTCACGGGGGAGACCGGGGAGCTGTTTTTT
>few|TRBV27|TRBJ2-1|.|13
CASRLLGVDEQFF
TGTGCCAGCAGACTACTAGGAGTTGATGAGCAGTTCTTC
>many|TRBV29-1|TRBJ2-2|TRBD1|16
CSAKGQGARDTGELFF
TGCAGCGCGAAGGGACAGGGGGCCAGAGACACCGGGGAGCTGTTTTTT
>many|TRBV24-1|TRBJ2-1|.|12
CATSIRDNEQFF
TGTGCCACCAGTATCCGGGACAATGAGCAGTTCTTC
>.|TRBV10-3|TRBJ1-4|.|13
CAIQGSTNEKLFF
TGTGCCATCCAAGGATCAACTAATGAAAAACTGTTTTTT
>few|TRBV5-6|TRBJ2-1|TRBD2|21
CASSRDTRTSGRVSSYNEQFF
TGTGCCAGCAGCCGAGATACCAGGACTAGCGGGAGAGTCAGCTCCTACAATGAGCAGTTCTTC
>.|TRBV4-1|TRBJ2-5|TRBD2|15
CASSQDWGGQETQYF
TGCGCCAGCAGCCAAGATTGGGGGGGTCAAGAGACCCAGTACTTC
>few|TRBV4-2|TRBJ1-2|TRBD1|17
CASSQDRSGGANYGYTF
TGTGCCAGCAGCCAAGATAGGTCAGGGGGAGCTAACTATGGCTACACCTTC
>few|TRBV3-1|TRBJ2-7|.|15
CASSPDGGPSYEQYF
TGTGCCAGCAGCCCGGACGGGGGGCCCTCCTACGAGCAGTACTTC
>.|TRBV15|TRBJ2-7|.|13
CATSRDELLEQYF
TGTGCCACCAGCAGAGATGAACTCCTCGAGCAGTACTTC
>.|TRBV7-2|TRBJ2-1|TRBD1|15
CASSFVWTGNNEQFF
TGTGCCAGCAGCTTTGTATGGACAGGGAATAATGAGCAGTTCTTC
>many|TRBV6-6|TRBJ2-1|TRBD2|12
CASNGGYNEQFF
TGTGCCAGCAACGGGGGGTACAATGAGCAGTTCTTC
>.|TRBV2|TRBJ2-4|TRBD2|15
CASSRAGLAKNIQYF
TGTGCCAGCAGTCGAGCGGGGTTAGCCAAAAACATTCAGTACTTC
>.|TRBV4-2|TRBJ2-1|.|17
CASSQDLRGAGYNEQFF
TGTGCCAGCAGCCAAGATCTTCGGGGGGCGGGTTACAATGAGCAGTTCTTC
>few|TRBV6-5|TRBJ1-4|.|13
CASSYYTGEKLFF
TGTGCCAGCAGTTATTACACAGGTGAAAAACTGTTTTTT
>few|TRBV4-1|TRBJ2-1|.|14
CASSPQGFLNEQFF
TGCGCCAGCAGCCCCCAAGGGTTTCTCAATGAGCAGTTCTTC
>.|TRBV6-1|TRBJ2-2|TRBD1|16
CASRLRDRTGYGELFF
TGTGCCAGCAGGCTCCGGGACAGGACAGGGTACGGGGAGCTGTTTTTT
>.|TRBV12-3/TRBV12-4|TRBJ2-5|.|15
CASSPTSAGQETQYF
TGTGCCAGCAGCCCAACTAGTGCAGGGCAAGAGACCCAGTACTTC
>few|TRBV19|TRBJ2-2|.|13
CASSIRPTGELFF
TGTGCCAGTAGTATACGGCCGACCGGGGAGCTGTTTTTT
>few|TRBV29-1|TRBJ2-1|TRBD2|14
CSVEASGRGNEQFF
TGCAGCGTTGAGGCTAGCGGGAGGGGCAATGAGCAGTTCTTC